The rows below give T cell receptor beta chains drawn from one sample of a study of blood T cell repertoires in COVID-19. Assay used: immunoSEQ multiplex PCR; TCRdb lists only in-frame clones, some missing. The profile shows some 120,000 clones, about four fifths of them singletons. Sequenced material: peripheral blood. These receptors all stem from a human donor in a cohort sampled during active COVID-19. The CDR3 runs from the conserved cysteine through the conserved F or W. The order of the fields is clone size, J gene, V gene, D gene, CDR3 protein, CDR3 DNA. A D gene is named only where the DNA matches it firmly. Expanded clones get a size class; other rows say once, few or many, or leave the size out.

once TRBJ1-1 TRBV27 . CASSLGAGGSTEAFF TGTGCCAGCAGTTTAGGTGCCGGGGGGAGCACTGAAGCTTTCTTT
few TRBJ2-5 TRBV7-2 TRBD1 CASYDRAQETQYF TGTGCCAGTTATGACAGGGCACAAGAGACCCAGTACTTC
. TRBJ2-1 TRBV5-1 . CASSYELYNEQFF TGCGCCAGCAGTTATGAACTTTACAATGAGCAGTTCTTC
. TRBJ2-7 TRBV7-2 . CASSLSRNAHYEQYF TGTGCCAGCAGCTTATCACGTAACGCGCACTACGAGCAGTACTTC
. TRBJ2-1 TRBV5-1 TRBD1 CASSSDRGYEQFF TGCGCCAGCAGCTCGGACAGGGGGTATGAGCAGTTCTTC
few TRBJ1-1 TRBV7-2 . CASTAWDKNTEAFF TGTGCCAGCACCGCTTGGGACAAGAACACTGAAGCTTTCTTT
. TRBJ1-5 TRBV15 . CATSNRESPQHF TGTGCCACCAGCAACAGGGAATCGCCCCAGCATTTT
. TRBJ1-2 TRBV24-1 . CATSDLPHWGREYEYGYTF TGTGCCACCAGTGATTTGCCCCATTGGGGTAGGGAGTATGAGTATGGCTACACCTTC
. TRBJ2-1 TRBV10-3 TRBD1 CAIAYGTGRINEQFF TGTGCCATCGCCTACGGGACAGGGAGGATCAATGAGCAGTTCTTC
. TRBJ2-6 TRBV19 . CASSPVSGANVLTF TGTGCCAGTAGTCCGGTCTCTGGGGCCAACGTCCTGACTTTC
. TRBJ1-4 TRBV18 . CASSPSSGVATNEKLFF TGTGCCAGCTCACCCAGTTCGGGGGTTGCAACTAATGAAAAACTGTTTTTT
. TRBJ2-3 TRBV7-9 . CASSLRGAGKGADTQYF TGTGCCAGCAGCTTAAGGGGAGCGGGAAAGGGGGCAGATACGCAGTATTTT
. TRBJ2-2 TRBV27 TRBD2 CASSLSRLAENTGELFF TGTGCCAGCAGTTTGTCCCGACTAGCAGAGAACACCGGGGAGCTGTTTTTT
. TRBJ2-7 TRBV6-2/TRBV6-3 . CASSSLTGFYEQYF TGTGCCAGCAGTTCCCTGACAGGATTCTACGAGCAGTACTTT
. TRBJ2-3 TRBV5-8 TRBD2 CASSPGGGLFFTDTQYF TGTGCCAGCAGCCCCGGGGGGGGCCTATTTTTCACAGATACGCAGTATTTT
. TRBJ2-7 TRBV10-3 . CAISDLTTTGNSYEQYF TGTGCCATCAGTGACCTAACCACCACAGGGAATTCCTACGAGCAGTACTTC
. TRBJ1-1 TRBV6-6 TRBD1 CASSDQGDGGTEAFF TGTGCCAGCAGTGATCAGGGGGATGGCGGCACTGAAGCTTTCTTT
. TRBJ2-3 TRBV3-1/TRBV3-2 . CASSGGWSTDTQYF TGTGCCAGCAGCGGCGGTTGGAGCACAGATACGCAGTATTTT
once TRBJ2-5 TRBV5-4 . CASSSDYQETQYF TGTGCCAGCAGTTCTGACTATCAAGAGACCCAGTACTTC
once TRBJ2-3 TRBV7-3 . CASSPTSSTDTQYF TGTGCCAGCAGCCCCACAAGTAGCACAGATACGCAGTATTTT
. TRBJ2-7 TRBV7-8 TRBD1 CASSRGQGRPLSSYEQYF TGTGCCAGCAGCCGAGGACAGGGGAGGCCATTGAGCTCCTACGAGCAGTACTTC
. TRBJ2-1 TRBV7-8 TRBD2 CASSPTSGFNEQFF TGTGCCAGCAGCCCGACTAGCGGGTTTAATGAGCAGTTCTTC
once TRBJ2-7 TRBV5-5 TRBD1 CASSKGTDYEQYF TGTGCCAGCAGCAAAGGGACAGACTACGAGCAGTACTTC
. TRBJ1-2 TRBV11-2 TRBD1 CASSQRTGPGRGYTF TGTGCCAGCAGCCAAAGGACAGGCCCTGGAAGGGGCTACACCTTC